The rows below give T cell receptor beta chains drawn from one sample of a study of graft-versus-host responses after intestinal transplantation. No cognate antigen is known for these TCRs. The method was immunoSEQ multiplex PCR; TCRdb's version includes in-frame clones alone and lacks a portion of them. Here the sample spans just under 65,000 clones, more than 90% being singletons. The sample was unstimulated CD8+ T cells sorted from spleen or lymph node cells, taken before transplant. The receptors originated from a human donor who was the organ donor for an intestinal transplant. The CDR3 runs from the conserved cysteine through the conserved F or W. A D gene is named only where the DNA matches it firmly. Clone size is shown for a subset of rows, as once, few, many or a class of expanded clone.

D gene	CDR3 length	V gene	J gene	clone size	CDR3 DNA	CDR3 protein
-	17	TRBV28	TRBJ1-5	-	TGTGCCAGCAGTGGACCTTTTCTGGGAGGTATGGATCAGCCCCAGCATTTT	CASSGPFLGGMDQPQHF
-	15	TRBV5-4	TRBJ2-7	-	TGTGCCAGCAGCTGCTCCGGGACTCATGGGAGGGAGCAGTACTTC	CASSCSGTHGREQYF
-	14	TRBV28	TRBJ2-7	once	TGTGCCAGCAGTCCCGGGGTAGCGATAGGAGAGCAGTACTTC	CASSPGVAIGEQYF
TRBD1	14	TRBV6-1	TRBJ2-1	-	TGTGCCAGCAGCGGCGGGACAGGCGGGAATGAGCAGTTCTTC	CASSGGTGGNEQFF
-	14	TRBV13	TRBJ1-1	few	TGTGCCAGCAGCCGATGGGGGGGGAACACTGAAGCTTTCTTT	CASSRWGGNTEAFF
-	14	TRBV4-3	TRBJ1-1	-	TGCGCCAGCAGCCAAGTGGACAGTGGAACTGAAGCTTTCTTT	CASSQVDSGTEAFF
-	15	TRBV6-6	TRBJ2-2	-	TGTGCCAGCAGTTACCAGTGGGGAGGCACCGGGGAGCTGTTTTTT	CASSYQWGGTGELFF
TRBD2	15	TRBV5-5	TRBJ2-5	-	TGTGCCAGCAGCTTGCTCGGGAGGGGAGACTCGACCCAGTACTTC	CASSLLGRGDSTQYF
-	15	TRBV11-2	TRBJ2-7	-	TGTGCCAGCAGCTTAGATTCGAACCCCGGAGGAGAGCAGTACTTC	CASSLDSNPGGEQYF
TRBD1	15	TRBV4-2	TRBJ2-7	-	TGTGCCAGCAGCCAAGGAGGGGGCAGTGACTACGAGCAGTACTTC	CASSQGGGSDYEQYF
TRBD1	15	TRBV27	TRBJ2-7	once	TGTGCCAGCAGTTCCAACCGGGACAGTGACTACGAGCAGTACTTC	CASSSNRDSDYEQYF
TRBD1	15	TRBV5-5	TRBJ1-5	-	TGTGCCAGCAGCGACGGACAGGATAGCAATCAGCCCCAGCATTTT	CASSDGQDSNQPQHF
-	17	TRBV7-2	TRBJ2-1	-	TGTGCCAGCAGCCCACGGGCCGGGACATACGTCTACAATGAGCAGTTCTTC	CASSPRAGTYVYNEQFF
-	14	TRBV9	TRBJ1-5	-	TGTGCCAGCAGCGTATCAGGAGGGAATCAGCCCCAGCATTTT	CASSVSGGNQPQHF
TRBD2	16	TRBV11-2	TRBJ2-3	-	TGTGCCAGCAGCTCCGGACTAGCGGGGGACACAGATACGCAGTATTTT	CASSSGLAGDTDTQYF
-	17	TRBV7-8	TRBJ2-1	-	TGTGCCAGCAGCTCCAAACTCGCCTTTCCTAGCGCCCAGGTAAAGTTCTTC	CASSSKLAFPSAQVKFF
-	15	TRBV9	TRBJ1-4	-	TGTGCCAGCAGCACAAGGGGGGGGGCGGCCGAAAAACTGTTTTTT	CASSTRGGAAEKLFF
-	16	TRBV7-3	TRBJ1-2	-	TGTGCCAGCAGCTTAAGAGTAGACGGGGGGGGATATGGCTACACCTTC	CASSLRVDGGGYGYTF
-	17	TRBV27	TRBJ1-5	-	TGTGCCAGCAGTATCTCCAGAGAGTGGAGTTATAATCAGCCCCAGCATTTT	CASSISREWSYNQPQHF
-	18	TRBV28	TRBJ1-1	few	TGTGCCAGCAGTTTATTTCCGGAGTCCGAGCTGTGGTTCCCTGAAGCTTTCTTT	CASSLFPESELWFPEAFF
TRBD1	13	TRBV9	TRBJ1-6	once	TGTGCCAGCGGCCGGGACAGGGGTTCACCCCTCCACTTT	CASGRDRGSPLHF
-	15	TRBV7-9	TRBJ2-3	-	TGTGCCAGCAGCTTAGGACAGGTTGGCACAGATACGCAGTATTTT	CASSLGQVGTDTQYF
-	13	TRBV7-9	TRBJ1-1	-	TGTGCCAGCCTCGGGAGGGAAAACACTGAAGCCTTCTTT	CASLGRENTEAFF
-	16	TRBV28	TRBJ2-7	-	TGTGCCAGCAGTTTCCAACTCCCCGGGGTCCCCTACGAGCAGTACTTC	CASSFQLPGVPYEQYF
-	14	TRBV27	TRBJ2-1	-	TGTGCCAGCCACCCCGTAACAGGGAACAATGAGCAGTTCTTC	CASHPVTGNNEQFF
TRBD2	18	TRBV5-6	TRBJ2-7	-	TGTGCCAGCAGCCCGTTACCCCCCAACAAGCGGGATTCCTACGAGCAGTACTTC	CASSPLPPNKRDSYEQYF
-	10	TRBV21-1	TRBJ2-7	-	TGTGCCAGCAGCCTCCACGAGCAGTACTTC	CASSLHEQYF
-	19	TRBV7-9	TRBJ2-6	-	TGTGCCAGCAGCTTCCCATCCACCTTTACAGGGTCTGGGGCCAACGTCCTGACTTTC	CASSFPSTFTGSGANVLTF
TRBD1	13	TRBV19	TRBJ1-5	-	TGTGCCAGTACCGACAGGGGACGCGGGCCCCAGCATTTT	CASTDRGRGPQHF
TRBD2	15	TRBV27	TRBJ2-1	-	TGTGCCAGCAGTTCAGGCGGGGGGGCCCCCAATGAGCAGTTCTTC	CASSSGGGAPNEQFF
TRBD1	16	TRBV9	TRBJ2-2	-	TGTGCCAGCAGAAGAACAGGGGGCGCGAACACCGGGGAGCTGTTTTTT	CASRRTGGANTGELFF
-	14	TRBV6-5	TRBJ2-7	-	TGTGCCAGCAGTTACTTAGCTGGAACCTACGAGCAGTACTTC	CASSYLAGTYEQYF
-	15	TRBV7-8	TRBJ1-6	once	TGTGCCAGCAGCTTATCCCGGACAGCCAATTCACCCCTCCACTTT	CASSLSRTANSPLHF
-	12	TRBV5-1	TRBJ2-7	-	TGCGCCAGCAGCTTGGACGGTTACGAGCAGTACTTC	CASSLDGYEQYF
TRBD1	16	TRBV28	TRBJ1-4	-	TGTGCCAGCAGTTTATCCGCCGGGACAGGGGGTGAAAAACTGTTTTTT	CASSLSAGTGGEKLFF
-	13	TRBV29-1	TRBJ2-2	-	TGCAGCGTTGTGGGACTTCAAACCGGGGAGCTGTTTTTT	CSVVGLQTGELFF
-	14	TRBV9	TRBJ2-7	once	TGTGCCAGCACCCCGGACATGTCCTCCTACGAGCAGTACTTC	CASTPDMSSYEQYF
TRBD1	14	TRBV5-6	TRBJ1-2	-	TGTGCCAGCAGCTTGGGAGGACAGGGTTCTGGCTACACCTTC	CASSLGGQGSGYTF
TRBD2	18	TRBV13	TRBJ2-1	once	TGTGCCAGCAGCTCCCTGGAGGTTAGCGGGGGAACCTACAATGAGCAGTTCTTC	CASSSLEVSGGTYNEQFF